This T cell receptor (beta chain) comes out of a study of blood T cells in healthy people across ages. A sample-barcoded 5' primer and a J-beta primer mix were used in a second PCR of roughly 6 to 11 cycles. From the 5' RACE reads, TCRdb called clonotypes with MiXCR, one entry per CDR3 protein. The sample shows about 1.5 million distinct CDR3 sequences, less than 45% of them seen only once. The draw of peripheral blood yielded roughly 9.4 milliliters from each donor. The length of the CDR3 is 20 residues. V lost 5 bases and J lost 7; bases outside the gene matches: 21. Per germline, CDR1 MDHEN and CDR2 SYDVKM.

This receptor was taken from a woman younger than 35 in good health. The chain has TRBV28 and TRBJ2-2, with 11 bases aligning to TRBD2. Sequencing was done on a sample of blood. In nucleotides, the CDR3 is TGTGCCAGCAGTAAAACAGGGCCAACTAGCGGGAGTGTTCGTATCGGGGAGCTGTTTTTT. Its protein product is CASSKTGPTSGSVRIGELFF.